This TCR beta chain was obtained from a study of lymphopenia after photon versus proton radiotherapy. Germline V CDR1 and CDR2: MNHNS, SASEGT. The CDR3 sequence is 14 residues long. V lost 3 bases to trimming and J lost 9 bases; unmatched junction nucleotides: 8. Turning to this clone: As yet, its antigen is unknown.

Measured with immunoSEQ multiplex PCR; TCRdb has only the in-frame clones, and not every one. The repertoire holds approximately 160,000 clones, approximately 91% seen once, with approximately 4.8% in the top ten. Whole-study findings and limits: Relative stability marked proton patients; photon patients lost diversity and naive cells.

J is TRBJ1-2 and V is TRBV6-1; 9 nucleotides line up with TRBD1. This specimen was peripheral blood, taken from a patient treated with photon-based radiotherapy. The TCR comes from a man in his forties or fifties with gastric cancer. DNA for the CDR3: TGTGCCAGCAGTGAGGGACAGGGAGGATATAGCTACACCTTC. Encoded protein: CASSEGQGGYSYTF.